The 30 T cell receptor beta chains listed next were all sequenced from one sample in a study of blood T cells in healthy people across ages. Primers used in a second PCR of about 6 to 11 cycles were a sample-barcoded 5' primer and a J-beta primer mix. TCRdb re-called the 5' RACE reads with MiXCR, one entry per CDR3 protein. This sample carries about 1.5 million distinct CDR3 sequences, roughly two fifths of them seen once, and the ten largest clones take about 4%. Sequencing used blood. The receptors were sampled from a woman aged 18-29 years in good health.

This clonotype was recorded a few times. This chain joins TRBV6-1 and TRBJ1-4; D call uncertain. Germline values: CDR1 MNHNS, CDR2 SASEGT. CDR3 length: 12 amino acids. Trimming took off 7 bases at V and 8 bases at J, with 11 bases between the two ends. The CDR3 region has the DNA TGTGCCAGCAAGGAGAAGGGAGAAAAACTGTTTTTT. Translated: CASKEKGEKLFF.

A note on this clonotype: Relative to the germline gene, one junction end is altered; a read error may explain this. The chain links TRBV7-6 to TRBJ2-6, with D possibly matching TRBD1 (5 bases). CDR1 is SGHVS and CDR2 is FNYEAQ in the germline V gene. This CDR3 region has 14 residues. The CDR3 sequence is CASSLVYGASVLTF. The CDR3 DNA is TGTGCCAGCAGCTTAGTATATGGGGCCAGCGTCCTGACTTTC.

This clonotype was counted between two and nine times. The chain carries TRBV29-1 and TRBJ2-3; 8 nucleotides match TRBD2. Germline CDR1 reads SQVTM; CDR2 reads ANQGSEA. This CDR3 has 14 residues. Trimming at V came to 6 bases and at J to 4 bases, leaving 9 bases not matched to a gene. The chain's CDR3 is CSVILAARPDTQYF. The CDR3 coding sequence is TGCAGCGTGATACTAGCGGCTCGGCCAGATACGCAGTATTTT.

V gene TRBV20-1 combines with J gene TRBJ2-3, with unresolved D. Germline V gene data show CDR1 as DFQATT and CDR2 as SNEGSKA (reference sequence). Between the trimmed V and J ends, which lost 2 bases and 6 bases, there was a span of 12 bases. This CDR3 has 13 residues. Here the CDR3 DNA reads TGCAGTGCTAGAACTCATATCGGGGATACGCAGTATTTT. Protein sequence: CSARTHIGDTQYF.

The gene calls are TRBV6-5 and TRBJ2-2, with 10 bases fitting TRBD2. The CDR3 runs to 15 residues. The germline V gene has CDR1 MNHEY and CDR2 SVGAGI. The V and J ends lost 4 bases and 3 bases, in that order; junction bases with no gene match: 2. The CDR3 region is CASSWTSGDTGELFF. The CDR3 DNA reads TGTGCCAGCAGTTGGACTAGCGGAGACACCGGGGAGCTGTTTTTT.

This clonotype was recorded a few times. V is TRBV20-1 and J is TRBJ2-1; TRBD2 aligns across 9 bases. Germline lookup yields CDR1 DFQATT and CDR2 SNEGSKA (reference sequence). The length of the CDR3 is 15 residues. The V and J ends lost 0 bases and 8 bases, in that order; junction bases with no gene match: 8. In DNA, the CDR3 is TGCAGTGCTAGAGATGTGCGGGGGGGCATGGATGAGCAGTTCTTC. Amino acid sequence: CSARDVRGGMDEQFF.

The chain combines TRBV29-1 with TRBJ1-2; 9 positions match TRBD1. The CDR3 is made up of 13 amino acids. Germline V gives CDR1 SQVTM, CDR2 ANQGSEA. With V trimmed by 2 bases and J by 8 bases, 6 bases remained unmatched. CDR3 residues: CSVETGGSAGYTF. The CDR3 DNA reads as TGCAGCGTTGAAACAGGGGGCTCAGCAGGCTACACCTTC.

This clonotype appeared once. A much larger clone differs by one base, so this may be a read error. The genes are TRBV10-3 and TRBJ2-3; D assignment may be TRBD1 or TRBD2 (6 bases each). The germline CDR1 and CDR2 sequences are ENHRY and SYGVKD. The CDR3 runs 16 residues. V gave up 3 bases and J gave up 0 bases, with 13 bases separating them. The CDR3 is CAISDETRGSTDTQYF. The CDR3, as DNA: TGTGCCATCAGTGACGAGACTAGGGGGAGCACAGATACGCAGTATTTT.

The V gene is TRBV7-2, the J gene TRBJ2-1, with D possibly matching TRBD2 (5 bases). Trimming removed 5 bases at V and 4 bases at J, with 21 bases between. CDR3 length equals 17 residues. Germline V CDR1 and CDR2: SGHTA, FQGNSA. The CDR3 DNA reads TGTGCCAGCAGCGGTTACTTCGAGGGAGCAGATTACAATGAGCAGTTCTTC. Translated: CASSGYFEGADYNEQFF.

The chain combines TRBV20-1 with TRBJ2-1; D is unresolved. The CDR3 is 15 residues long. V lost 5 bases, J lost 0 bases, and 14 bases lay in between. Germline-derived CDR1 and CDR2 are DFQATT and SNEGSKA (reference sequence). For the CDR3, the DNA is TGCAGTGCTCTCTTTCGTAGCCTCTCCTACAATGAGCAGTTCTTC. Translation gives CSALFRSLSYNEQFF.

This clonotype was picked up a small number of times. CDR3 DNA sequence: TGTGCCAGCAGCAGTCTCCGACAGGGTCGGGGATTAGAGACCCAGTACTTC. Protein: CASSSLRQGRGLETQYF. The chain has TRBV7-9 and TRBJ2-7, with TRBD1 identical over 7 bases. The J call may be incorrect, as the DNA end agrees better with TRBJ2-5. CDR3 length equals 17 residues. Germline V gene data show CDR1 as SEHNR and CDR2 as FQNEAQ (reference sequence).

The chain is built from TRBV27 and TRBJ1-2; 7 bases align to TRBD1. There are 16 residues in the CDR3. Germline values: CDR1 MNHEY, CDR2 SMNVEV (reference sequence). With 3 bases clipped from V and 5 bases from J, the junction kept 12 bases outside the gene matches. The DNA of the CDR3 is TGTGCCAGCAGTTTTAACCCGGGCCAGGGGGTTTATGGCTACACCTTC. Residues: CASSFNPGQGVYGYTF.

The chain employs TRBV29-1 and TRBJ2-3; 8 bases match TRBD2. CDR3 length: 13 amino acids. Germline values: CDR1 SQVTM, CDR2 ANQGSEA. V lost 6 bases to trimming and J lost 1 base; unmatched junction nucleotides: 3. CDR3 in amino acids: CSVAGVRTDTQYF. CDR3 bases: TGCAGCGTAGCGGGAGTTCGCACAGATACGCAGTATTTT.

This clonotype came up a few times. V and J are TRBV3-1 and TRBJ2-1; maybe TRBD1 (5 bases). V gave up 0 bases and J gave up 5 bases, with 20 bases separating them. The CDR3 is made up of 18 amino acids. Looked up from germline, CDR1 is LGHDT and CDR2 is YNNKEL (reference sequence). The CDR3: CASSQDLAGSYIDNEQFF. The DNA for the CDR3 is TGTGCCAGCAGCCAAGATTTGGCAGGGTCTTATATTGACAATGAGCAGTTCTTC.

The genes are TRBV3-1 and TRBJ1-2, with TRBD1 identical over 7 bases. Trimming took 0 bases from V and 2 from J; bases not matched to a gene: 6. Per germline, CDR1 LGHDT and CDR2 YNNKEL (reference sequence). The CDR3 contains 16 residues. The CDR3 region has the DNA TGTGCCAGCAGCCAAGAGGCATTACAGGGGAACTATGGCTACACCTTC. Translating gives CASSQEALQGNYGYTF.

This clonotype came up a few times. The chain uses TRBV10-3 and TRBJ2-7; 7 nucleotides agree with TRBD1. The germline V gene has CDR1 ENHRY and CDR2 SYGVKD. This CDR3 region has 11 residues. The V gene end was trimmed by 11 bases and the J gene end by 3 bases; junction bases not matched to a gene: 4. Here the CDR3 DNA reads TGTGCCGTTGGGACAGACTACGAGCAGTACTTC. Protein product: CAVGTDYEQYF.

This chain's CDR3 is CASSQDRRGWTEAFF. CDR3 sequence (DNA): TGTGCCAGCAGCCAAGATCGGCGGGGCTGGACTGAAGCTTTCTTT. The chain combines TRBV3-1 with TRBJ1-1; D is possibly TRBD1 (5 bases). V was cut by 0 bases and J by 5 bases, with 13 bases left in between. Germline CDR1 and CDR2: LGHDT and YNNKEL (reference sequence). This CDR3 is built from 15 residues.

The CDR3 DNA sequence: TGTGCCAGCAGAATCTCAGGGGATTATGGCTACACCTTC. It yields the protein CASRISGDYGYTF. The V and J genes are TRBV28 and TRBJ1-2; TRBD1 is a possible D gene (6 bases). Germline V gene data show CDR1 as MDHEN and CDR2 as SYDVKM. Trimming cost V 6 bases and J 5 bases, with 13 bases left between them. There are 13 residues in the CDR3.

Details on this clonotype: One base separates it from a far larger clone, so it is likely a read error. The rearrangement uses TRBV12-3 or TRBV12-4 and TRBJ2-1; 8 bases are shared with TRBD1. Trimming removed 6 bases from V and 10 bases from J; junction bases left unmatched: 8. This CDR3 spans 13 amino acids. In DNA, the CDR3 is TGTGCCAGCAGCCCAGGGGGCTCCTACGAGCAGTTCTTC. Its translation: CASSPGGSYEQFF.

V and J are TRBV7-9 and TRBJ1-2; tentatively, D is TRBD1 (5 bases). Germline V gives CDR1 SEHNR, CDR2 FQNEAQ (reference sequence). V was cut by 3 bases and J by 4 bases, with 18 bases left in between. The CDR3 has 16 amino acids. The CDR3 region has the DNA TGTGCCAGCAGCTTTGGGGGGGAATTCGCCCGCTATGGCTACACCTTC. This codes for CASSFGGEFARYGYTF.

This chain joins TRBV15 and TRBJ1-3; D is undetermined. The V end was cut by 1 base, the J end by 4 bases, with 8 bases between. This CDR3 comprises 14 residues. The germline V gene encodes CDR1 LNHNV and CDR2 YYDKDF (reference sequence). The CDR3 DNA sequence: TGTGCCACCAGCAGAGGAAGCAGGGGAAACACCATATATTTT. Amino acid sequence: CATSRGSRGNTIYF.

There are a few counts of this clonotype. The V call is TRBV5-1, the J call TRBJ2-7; 9 bases fit TRBD2. J was trimmed by 2 bases and V by 4 bases; bases with no gene match: 7. Germline lookup yields CDR1 SGHRS and CDR2 YFSETQ. The CDR3 runs to 15 residues. CDR3 residues: CASSGGPSGTYEQYF. The DNA of the CDR3 is TGCGCCAGCAGCGGCGGGCCTAGCGGGACCTACGAGCAGTACTTC.

This clonotype was detected ten times or more. The chain joins TRBV20-1 to TRBJ2-1; possible D gene TRBD2, 6 bases. The V gene lost 0 bases and the J gene lost 5 bases, with 11 bases spanning the gap. Germline V gives CDR1 DFQATT, CDR2 SNEGSKA (reference sequence). This CDR3 contains 14 residues. The CDR3 is CSARDRRGHNEQFF. CDR3 DNA sequence: TGCAGTGCTAGAGATCGGCGGGGCCACAATGAGCAGTTCTTC.

CDR3 sequence: CSVAGTGVYYEQYF. The CDR3 nucleotides are TGCAGCGTCGCCGGGACAGGGGTGTACTACGAGCAGTACTTC. The gene calls are TRBV29-1 and TRBJ2-7; 10 nucleotides agree with TRBD1. Per germline, CDR1 SQVTM and CDR2 ANQGSEA. The trim removed 6 bases at V and 3 bases at J, leaving 8 bases unmatched. This CDR3 has 14 residues.

About this clonotype itself: One end of the junction varies from germline; a read error may be responsible. This chain links TRBV11-3 with TRBJ2-5, with D perhaps matching TRBD1 or TRBD2 (5 bases each). The CDR3 has 15 residues. Germline CDR1 is SGHNT and CDR2 is YENEEA. The CDR3 coding sequence is TGTGCCAGCAGCTTATCTGCCGGGGACCAAGAGACCCTGTACTTC. Its protein product is CASSLSAGDQETLYF.

This clonotype has only a few counts. V usage is TRBV10-3 and J usage is TRBJ2-7, with D unresolved. Germline CDR1 and CDR2: ENHRY and SYGVKD. This CDR3 spans 13 amino acids. Trimming removed 0 bases from V and 5 bases from J, with 8 bases in between. The CDR3 protein is CAISESPGNEQYF. In DNA form, the CDR3 reads TGTGCCATCAGTGAGTCCCCTGGTAACGAGCAGTACTTC.

The sample holds one count of this clonotype. This sequence joins TRBV7-2 and TRBJ1-2, with D maybe TRBD1 (5 bases). CDR1 is SGHTA, CDR2 FQGNSA, per germline. The CDR3 is 13 amino acids. V lost 6 bases and J 3 bases, leaving 11 bases between the germline ends. The CDR3 protein is CASRWGSHYGYTF. Here the CDR3 DNA reads TGTGCCAGCAGGTGGGGCAGCCACTATGGCTACACCTTC.

As for this clonotype: A read error may account for a junction end that differs from germline. The rearrangement uses TRBV4-3 and TRBJ2-1; D may be TRBD2 (5 bases). Germline V gene data show CDR1 as LGHNA and CDR2 as YSLEER. The CDR3 is 17 residues long. CDR3 region: CACSQDWAGSSYNEQFF. The CDR3 nucleotides are TGCGCCTGCAGCCAAGATTGGGCGGGTAGCTCCTACAATGAGCAGTTCTTC.

The chain employs TRBV13 and TRBJ2-5; possible D gene TRBD2, 7 bases. Germline CDR1 reads PRHDT; CDR2 reads FYEKMQ (reference sequence). Trimming shortened V by 3 bases and J by 11 bases, and 22 bases separated the two germline ends. The CDR3 consists of 15 residues. CDR3 in amino acids: CASSFMGGGRNEQYF. CDR3 DNA: TGTGCCAGCAGCTTTATGGGGGGGGGCCGGAATGAGCAGTACTTC.

This chain joins TRBV25-1 and TRBJ1-4; TRBD1 is a possible D gene (5 bases). V was pared by 2 bases and J by 8 bases, with 15 bases between. CDR1 is MGHDK, CDR2 SYGVNS, per germline. The CDR3 is 15 residues long. The CDR3 spells CASSEKSGLGEKLFF. In DNA form, the CDR3 reads TGTGCCAGCAGTGAAAAGTCGGGGCTGGGGGAAAAACTGTTTTTT.